This T cell receptor beta chain was captured by sequencing in a study of identical twins. Study findings and constraints: Cross-sectional statistical analysis was relied on for the conclusions, without the same donors being followed.

CDR1 LGHNA and CDR2 YNFKEQ come from the germline V gene. The CDR3 has 17 residues. J lost 0 bases, V lost 3 bases, and 11 bases had no gene match. TCRdb fed the 5' RACE reads into MiXCR, producing one record per CDR3 protein. Of a few hundred thousand distinct CDR3 sequences in the sample, approximately 16% were seen once. In its sample, this clonotype was seen a few times. The target antigen is unknown. This sample was shared with a second study, whose subject was yellow fever vaccine responses in identical twins.

The receptor was isolated from a woman under 30 in good health. The V call is TRBV4-2, the J call TRBJ2-7; 7 bases are shared with TRBD1. The specimen sequenced was CD4+ T cells sorted from blood. The CDR3 coding sequence is TGTGCCAGCAGCCAGCCCCGACAGGGTTATAGCTCCTACGAGCAGTACTTC. This gives the protein CASSQPRQGYSSYEQYF.